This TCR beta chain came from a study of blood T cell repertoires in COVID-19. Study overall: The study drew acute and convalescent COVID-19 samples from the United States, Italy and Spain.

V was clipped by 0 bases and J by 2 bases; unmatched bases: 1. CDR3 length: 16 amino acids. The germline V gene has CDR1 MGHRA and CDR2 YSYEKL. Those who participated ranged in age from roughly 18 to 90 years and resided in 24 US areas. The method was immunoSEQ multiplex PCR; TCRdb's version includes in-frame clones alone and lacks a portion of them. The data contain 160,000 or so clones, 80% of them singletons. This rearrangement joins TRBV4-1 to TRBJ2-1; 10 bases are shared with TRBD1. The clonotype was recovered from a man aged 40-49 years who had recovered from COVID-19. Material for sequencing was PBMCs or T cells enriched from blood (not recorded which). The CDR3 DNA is TGCGCCAGCAGCCAAGAAGGGACAGGGGCCTACAATGAGCAGTTCTTC. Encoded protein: CASSQEGTGAYNEQFF.